This entry lists 24 T cell receptor beta chains sequenced from one sample in a study of PD-L1 blockade in urothelial cancer. Here immunoSEQ multiplex PCR was the method, and the copy in TCRdb shows in-frame clones only, minus some. The sample yields about 51,000 clones, about 90% seen once. Source: PBMCs, taken around atezolizumab (anti-PD-L1) treatment. The receptors come from a man aged 60 to 75 with urothelial cancer.

The chain joins TRBV7-3 to TRBJ1-1; a possible D gene is TRBD1 (6 bases). V dropped 2 bases and J dropped 8 bases, with 6 bases sitting between them. The germline gives CDR1 SGHTA, CDR2 FQGTGA. This CDR3 region has 11 residues. CDR3 amino acids: CASSLGGEAFF. The CDR3 DNA reads TGTGCCAGCAGCTTAGGGGGCGAAGCTTTCTTT.

CDR3 coding DNA: TGTGCCAGTAGACAGGGTCCAAACACCATATATTTT. Its protein is CASRQGPNTIYF. This chain links TRBV2 with TRBJ1-3; TRBD1 matches 7 bases. This CDR3 spans 12 amino acids. Germline values: CDR1 SNHLY, CDR2 FYNNEI. The trim removed 9 bases at V and 6 bases at J, leaving 5 bases unmatched.

This clone was counted once. This chain connects TRBV2 to TRBJ2-1, with 12 positions matching TRBD2. CDR1 is SNHLY, CDR2 FYNNEI, per germline. The CDR3 is 17 residues long. J gave up 0 bases and V 10 bases, and 10 bases lay outside the gene matches. The CDR3 DNA reads TGTGCCATACCAAGGCTAGCGGGAGGGAGCTCCTACAATGAGCAGTTCTTC. Translating gives CAIPRLAGGSSYNEQFF.

The J gene is TRBJ2-1, the V gene TRBV10-1, with no clear D. The V end was cut by 0 bases, the J end by 4 bases, with 13 bases between. This CDR3 region has 16 residues. Germline V gene lookup returns CDR1 WNHNN and CDR2 SYGVQD (reference sequence). The CDR3 DNA reads as TGCGCCAGCAGTGAGTCGATAAGTCTAGATTACAATGAGCAGTTCTTC. It codes for CASSESISLDYNEQFF.

This chain joins TRBV25-1 and TRBJ2-3, with D possibly TRBD1 on 5 matching bases. Trimming removed 4 bases at V and 1 base at J, with 6 bases between. The CDR3 is 13 residues long. CDR1 and CDR2 from the germline V gene are MGHDK and SYGVNS. DNA of the CDR3: TGTGCCAGCAGTGTGACAGGCACAGATACGCAGTATTTT. Its translation is CASSVTGTDTQYF.

This chain uses TRBV11-2 with TRBJ2-7, with D maybe TRBD1 (6 bases). V was trimmed by 4 bases and J by 7 bases, leaving 20 bases between them. The CDR3 is 15 residues long. CDR1 is SGHAT, CDR2 FQNNGV, per germline. CDR3 sequence reads: CASSSRNRVSGEQYF. The CDR3 nucleotides are TGTGCCAGCAGCTCACGAAACAGGGTTTCGGGGGAGCAGTACTTC.

This clone came up a few times. The J gene is TRBJ1-1, the V gene TRBV5-4; no clear D. The CDR3 extends over 14 amino acids. Trimming stripped 0 bases from V and 0 bases from J, with 6 bases between. Germline CDR1 SGHNT, CDR2 YYREEE (reference sequence). CDR3 sequence: CASSLEELNTEAFF. Written as DNA, the CDR3 is TGTGCCAGCAGCTTGGAAGAGCTGAACACTGAAGCTTTCTTT.

The chain carries TRBV29-1 and TRBJ1-1, with 10 bases that match TRBD1. Trimming took 1 base from V and 5 from J; bases not matched to a gene: 19. Per germline, CDR1 SQVTM and CDR2 ANQGSEA. The CDR3 has 19 amino acids. The CDR3 reads CSVEALNSGTGAIVTEAFF. The CDR3 bases are TGCAGCGTTGAAGCCCTAAACTCCGGGACAGGGGCAATTGTGACTGAAGCTTTCTTT.

The V gene is TRBV9, the J gene TRBJ1-1; tentatively, D is TRBD1 (5 bases). CDR1 SGDLS and CDR2 YYNGEE come from the germline V gene. V lost 3 bases to trimming and J lost 0 bases, with 15 bases between them. The CDR3 is made up of 16 amino acids. CDR3 sequence: CASSAGGSIMNTEAFF. The DNA of the CDR3 is TGTGCCAGCAGCGCCGGGGGGAGCATCATGAACACTGAAGCTTTCTTT.

This chain connects TRBV6-5 to TRBJ1-4; possibly TRBD1 for D (6 bases). The V end was cut by 6 bases, the J end by 7 bases, with 15 bases between. This CDR3 is 14 amino acids long. Germline CDR1 is MNHEY and CDR2 is SVGAGI. The CDR3 loop is CASRSQGLVEKLFF. CDR3 coding DNA: TGTGCCAGCAGGAGTCAGGGGCTTGTTGAAAAACTGTTTTTT.

This clone was seen a handful of times. Distinct nucleotide sequences in the sample also encode this CDR3. The chain has TRBV7-3 and TRBJ1-3, with 7 bases identical to TRBD1. CDR1 and CDR2 (germline): SGHTA, FQGTGA. This CDR3 comprises 16 residues. Unmatched junction bases numbered 2, after V lost 0 bases and J lost 0 bases. The CDR3 loop reads CASSLTGGNSGNTIYF. CDR3 DNA sequence: TGTGCCAGCAGCTTAACAGGGGGCAACTCTGGAAACACCATATATTTT.

This clone has just a few counts. The chain is built from TRBV4-2 and TRBJ2-7; D gene unclear. Germline assignment: CDR1 LGHNA and CDR2 YNFKEQ. The CDR3 contains 13 residues. Between the trimmed V and J ends, which lost 1 base and 3 bases, there was a span of 7 bases. CDR3 loop: CASSQGPYYEQYF. In DNA form, the CDR3 reads TGTGCCAGCAGCCAAGGTCCGTACTACGAGCAGTACTTC.

The chain is built from TRBV30 and TRBJ2-6, with TRBD1 as a possible D gene (5 bases). V was cut by 5 bases and J by 0 bases, with 20 bases left in between. CDR1 GTSNPN and CDR2 SVGIG come from the germline V gene (reference sequence). This CDR3 has 18 amino acids. The CDR3 bases are TGTGCCTGGGGATTGACTGGGCAGGGATACTCTGGGGCCAACGTCCTGACTTTC. This codes for CAWGLTGQGYSGANVLTF.

This chain links TRBV5-5 with TRBJ2-2; 8 positions agree with TRBD1. Germline assignment: CDR1 SGHKS and CDR2 YYEKEE (reference sequence). Germline trimming cut 3 bases from V and 0 bases from J; bases unmatched to any gene: 4. There are 16 residues in the CDR3. CDR3 in DNA: TGTGCCAGCAGCTCTCAGGGGGCCTCGAACACCGGGGAGCTGTTTTTT. Its protein is CASSSQGASNTGELFF.

The rearrangement uses TRBV11-2 and TRBJ2-7; 7 bases map to TRBD2. Germline V CDR1 and CDR2: SGHAT, FQNNGV. Trimming took 5 bases from V and 4 from J; bases not matched to a gene: 17. The CDR3 is 17 amino acids. The CDR3 DNA reads TGTGCCAGCAGCACTCCTGGACTAAGCGGGATCCTATACGAGCAGTACTTC. It is translated as CASSTPGLSGILYEQYF.

J is TRBJ2-5 and V is TRBV5-1; D unclear. There are 14 residues in the CDR3. The germline V gene has CDR1 SGHRS and CDR2 YFSETQ. V lost 4 bases, J lost 6 bases, and 16 bases lay in between. The CDR3 region has the DNA TGCGCCAGCAGCCCCTGGCAGGCAGTACAGACCCAGTACTTC. Translated, it gives CASSPWQAVQTQYF.

The chain combines TRBV7-8 with TRBJ2-2; no firm D call. The CDR3 loop spans 13 amino acids. CDR1 is SGHVS, CDR2 FQNEAQ, per germline. Trimming took off 1 base at V and 6 bases at J, with 6 bases between the two ends. The CDR3 is CASSLGRPGELFF. CDR3 DNA sequence: TGTGCCAGCAGCTTAGGGCGGCCCGGGGAGCTGTTTTTT.

The chain couples TRBV18 to TRBJ1-4; a possible D gene is TRBD1 (6 bases). The V gene's germline CDR1 is KGHSH and CDR2 LQKENI. This CDR3 is 16 amino acids long. The V end lost 3 bases, the J end lost 3 bases, and 14 bases lay between the germline ends. DNA for the CDR3: TGTGCCAGCTCACCGCGAGCAGGGGCACCTAATGAAAAACTGTTTTTT. Translation gives CASSPRAGAPNEKLFF.

The chain couples TRBV5-6 to TRBJ1-5, with TRBD1 identical over 8 bases. Germline CDR1 and CDR2: SGHDT and YYEEEE. The CDR3 totals 17 residues. Unmatched junction bases numbered 13, after V lost 1 base and J lost 7 bases. CDR3 sequence: CASSLRGTQGARQPQHF. The CDR3 bases are TGTGCCAGCAGCTTGCGTGGCACTCAGGGGGCGCGACAGCCCCAGCATTTT.

The chain links TRBV7-8 to TRBJ2-2; D is ambiguous. The CDR3 runs to 11 residues. The germline V and J ends were trimmed by 8 bases and 6 bases, with 7 bases remaining between them. Germline-derived CDR1 and CDR2 are SGHVS and FQNEAQ. CDR3 protein: CASGGSGELFF. The CDR3 bases are TGTGCCAGCGGCGGATCCGGGGAGCTGTTTTTT.

The chain is built from TRBV10-1 and TRBJ2-2; 8 bases are a match to TRBD2. The CDR3 is 15 residues long. After removal of 5 bases from V and 5 bases from J, the junction contained 7 bases not matched to a gene. CDR1 WNHNN and CDR2 SYGVQD come from the germline V gene (reference sequence). The CDR3 DNA is TGCGCCAGCAGTATGGACGGGGGGGGGACCGGGGAGCTGTTTTTT. Its protein is CASSMDGGGTGELFF.

The rearrangement links TRBV19 to TRBJ1-5; D might be TRBD1 (6 bases). Between the trimmed V and J ends, which lost 9 bases and 9 bases, there was a span of 21 bases. In germline, CDR1 is LNHDA, CDR2 SQIVND (reference sequence). The CDR3 extends over 14 amino acids. CDR3 residues: CASTARDNDRPQHF. CDR3 DNA sequence: TGTGCCAGCACCGCCCGGGACAACGATCGGCCCCAGCATTTT.

This rearrangement joins TRBV14 to TRBJ1-3; unclear D gene. The germline CDR1 and CDR2 sequences are SGHDN and FVKESK. Trimming took 4 bases from V and 2 from J, leaving 6 bases between them. The CDR3 extends over 13 amino acids. The CDR3 DNA reads as TGTGCCAGCAGCCCTACAGCTGGAAACACCATATATTTT. Amino acid sequence: CASSPTAGNTIYF.

The genes are TRBV5-1 and TRBJ2-2; 7 bases are shared with TRBD1. Losses at the gene ends were 7 bases for V and 4 bases for J; bases not matched to a gene: 13. Germline CDR1 reads SGHRS; CDR2 reads YFSETQ. The CDR3 runs to 16 residues. The CDR3 region has the DNA TGCGCCAGCCTCCCCACGGACAGGTACCCCACCGGGGAGCTGTTTTTT. Amino acids: CASLPTDRYPTGELFF. Combining the CDR3 with reference TRBV5-1 and TRBJ2-2 gives the whole variable domain KAGVTQTPRYLIKTRGQQVTLSCSPISGHRSVSWYQQTPGQGLQFLFEYFSETQRNKGNFPGRFSGRQFSNSRSEMNVSTLELGDSALYLCASLPTDRYPTGELFFGEGSRLTVL.